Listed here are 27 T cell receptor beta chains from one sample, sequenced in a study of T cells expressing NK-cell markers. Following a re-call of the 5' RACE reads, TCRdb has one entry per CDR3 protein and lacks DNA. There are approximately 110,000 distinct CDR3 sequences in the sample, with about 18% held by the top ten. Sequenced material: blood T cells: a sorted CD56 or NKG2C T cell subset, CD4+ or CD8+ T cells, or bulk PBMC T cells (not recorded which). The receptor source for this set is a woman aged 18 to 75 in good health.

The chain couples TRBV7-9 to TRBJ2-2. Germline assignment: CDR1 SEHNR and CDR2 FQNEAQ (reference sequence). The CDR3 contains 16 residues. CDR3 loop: CASSSALALNTGELFF.

CDR3 in amino acids: CRLGQGGHTEAFF. The chain combines TRBV20-1 with TRBJ1-1; TCRdb reports TRBD1, a call that lacks DNA to check it against. The CDR3 sequence is 13 residues long. Germline V lookup: CDR1 DFQATT, CDR2 SNEGSKA (reference sequence).

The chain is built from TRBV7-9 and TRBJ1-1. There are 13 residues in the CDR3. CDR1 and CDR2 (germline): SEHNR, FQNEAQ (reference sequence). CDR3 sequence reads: CASSRPSNTEAFF.

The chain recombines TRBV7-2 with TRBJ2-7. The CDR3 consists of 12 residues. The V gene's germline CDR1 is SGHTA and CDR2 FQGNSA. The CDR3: CASSLVSHEQYF. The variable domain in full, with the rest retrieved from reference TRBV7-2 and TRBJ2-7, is GAGVSQSPSNKVTEKGKDVELRCDPISGHTALYWYRQSLGQGLEFLIYFQGNSAPDKSGLPSDRFSAERTGGSVSTLTIQRTQQEDSAVYLCASSLVSHEQYFGPGTRLTVT.

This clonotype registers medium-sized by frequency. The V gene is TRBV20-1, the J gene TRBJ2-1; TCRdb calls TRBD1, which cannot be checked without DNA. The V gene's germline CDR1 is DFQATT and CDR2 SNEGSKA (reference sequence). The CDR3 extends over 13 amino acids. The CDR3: CSAKGGADNEQFF.

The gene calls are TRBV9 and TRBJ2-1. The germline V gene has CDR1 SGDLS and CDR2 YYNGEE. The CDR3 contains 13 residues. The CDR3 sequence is CASSVETSGEQFF.

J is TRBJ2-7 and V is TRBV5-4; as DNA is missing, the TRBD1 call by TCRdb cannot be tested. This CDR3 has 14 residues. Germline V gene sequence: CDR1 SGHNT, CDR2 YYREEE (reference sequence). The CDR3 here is CASKTGTGGGGQYF.

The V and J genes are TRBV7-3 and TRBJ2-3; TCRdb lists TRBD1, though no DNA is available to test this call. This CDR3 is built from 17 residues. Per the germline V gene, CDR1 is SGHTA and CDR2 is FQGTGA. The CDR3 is CASSSLGGGGSTDTQYF.

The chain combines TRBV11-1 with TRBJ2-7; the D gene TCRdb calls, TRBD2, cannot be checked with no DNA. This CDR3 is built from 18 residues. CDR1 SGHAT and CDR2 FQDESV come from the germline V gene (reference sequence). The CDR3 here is CASSLVFASGGTSYEQYF. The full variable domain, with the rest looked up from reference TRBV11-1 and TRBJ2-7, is EAEVAQSPRYKITEKSQAVAFWCDPISGHATLYWYRQILGQGPELLVQFQDESVVDDSQLPKDRFSAERLKGVDSTLKIQPAELGDSAMYLCASSLVFASGGTSYEQYFGPGTRLTVT.

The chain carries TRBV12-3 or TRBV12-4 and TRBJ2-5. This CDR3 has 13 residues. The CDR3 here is CASSQPGWGTQYF.

CDR3 loop: CASSSPPGTQGGEAFF. The chain joins TRBV7-6 to TRBJ1-1; TCRdb gives TRBD1 as the D gene, but with no DNA this cannot be confirmed. In germline, CDR1 is SGHVS, CDR2 FNYEAQ. The CDR3 has 16 residues.

CDR3 sequence: CASSQDWNEQFF. This sequence joins TRBV4-3 and TRBJ2-1. Looked up from germline, CDR1 is LGHNA and CDR2 is YSLEER. The length of the CDR3 is 12 residues.

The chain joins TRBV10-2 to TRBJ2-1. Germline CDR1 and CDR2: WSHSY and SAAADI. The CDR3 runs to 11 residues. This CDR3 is CASSDGAEQFF.

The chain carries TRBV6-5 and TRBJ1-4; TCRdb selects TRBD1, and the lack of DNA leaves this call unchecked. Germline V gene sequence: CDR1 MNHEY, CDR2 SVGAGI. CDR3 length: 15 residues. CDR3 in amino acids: CASSYEGRGDEKLFF.

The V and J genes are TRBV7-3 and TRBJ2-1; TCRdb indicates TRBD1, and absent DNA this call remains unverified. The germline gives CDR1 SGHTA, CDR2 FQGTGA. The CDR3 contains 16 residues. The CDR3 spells CASSLTFGTGYNEQFF.

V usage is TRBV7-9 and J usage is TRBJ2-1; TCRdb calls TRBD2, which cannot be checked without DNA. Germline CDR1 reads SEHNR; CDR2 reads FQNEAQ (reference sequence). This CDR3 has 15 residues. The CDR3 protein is CASSLEAGGINEQFF.

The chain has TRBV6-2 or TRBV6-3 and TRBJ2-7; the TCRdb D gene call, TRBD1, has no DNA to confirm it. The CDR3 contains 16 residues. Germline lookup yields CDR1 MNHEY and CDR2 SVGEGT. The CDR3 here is CASSPLFVGQAYEQYF.

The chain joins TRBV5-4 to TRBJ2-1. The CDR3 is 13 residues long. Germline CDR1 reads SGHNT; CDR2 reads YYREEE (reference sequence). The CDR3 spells CASSLALVNEQFF.

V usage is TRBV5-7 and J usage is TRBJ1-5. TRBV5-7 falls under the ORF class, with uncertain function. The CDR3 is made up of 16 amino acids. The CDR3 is CASSLPGLGMDQPQHF.

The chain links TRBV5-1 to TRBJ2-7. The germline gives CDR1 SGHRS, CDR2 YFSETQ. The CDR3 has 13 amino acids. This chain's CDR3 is CASSLSGHYEQYF.

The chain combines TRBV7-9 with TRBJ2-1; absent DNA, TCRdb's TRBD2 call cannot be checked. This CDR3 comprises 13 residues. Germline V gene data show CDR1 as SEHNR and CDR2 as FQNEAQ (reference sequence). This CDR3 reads CASSPASGDEQFF.

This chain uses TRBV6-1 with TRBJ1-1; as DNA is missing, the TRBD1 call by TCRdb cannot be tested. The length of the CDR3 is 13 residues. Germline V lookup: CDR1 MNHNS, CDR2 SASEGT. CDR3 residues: CASTGAGAREAFF.

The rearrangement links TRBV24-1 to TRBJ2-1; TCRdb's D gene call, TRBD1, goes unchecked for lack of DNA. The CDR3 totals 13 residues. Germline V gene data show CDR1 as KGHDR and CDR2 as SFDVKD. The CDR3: CATSRMTGDRGIF.

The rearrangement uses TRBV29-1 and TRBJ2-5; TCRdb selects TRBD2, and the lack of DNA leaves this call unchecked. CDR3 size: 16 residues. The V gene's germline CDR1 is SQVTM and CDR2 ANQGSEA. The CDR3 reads CSVEWASGTPTETQYF.

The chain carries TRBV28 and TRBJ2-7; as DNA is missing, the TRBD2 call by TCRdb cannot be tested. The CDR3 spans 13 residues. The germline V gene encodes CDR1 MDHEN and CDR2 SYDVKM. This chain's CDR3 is CASSRLAGDEQYF.

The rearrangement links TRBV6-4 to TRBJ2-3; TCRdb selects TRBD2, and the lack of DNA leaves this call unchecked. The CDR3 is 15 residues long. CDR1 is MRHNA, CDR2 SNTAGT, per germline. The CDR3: CASSDTEGASDTQYF.

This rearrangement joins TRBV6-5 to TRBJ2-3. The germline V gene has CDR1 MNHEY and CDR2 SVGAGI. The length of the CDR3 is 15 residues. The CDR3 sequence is CASSYSASGTDTQYF.